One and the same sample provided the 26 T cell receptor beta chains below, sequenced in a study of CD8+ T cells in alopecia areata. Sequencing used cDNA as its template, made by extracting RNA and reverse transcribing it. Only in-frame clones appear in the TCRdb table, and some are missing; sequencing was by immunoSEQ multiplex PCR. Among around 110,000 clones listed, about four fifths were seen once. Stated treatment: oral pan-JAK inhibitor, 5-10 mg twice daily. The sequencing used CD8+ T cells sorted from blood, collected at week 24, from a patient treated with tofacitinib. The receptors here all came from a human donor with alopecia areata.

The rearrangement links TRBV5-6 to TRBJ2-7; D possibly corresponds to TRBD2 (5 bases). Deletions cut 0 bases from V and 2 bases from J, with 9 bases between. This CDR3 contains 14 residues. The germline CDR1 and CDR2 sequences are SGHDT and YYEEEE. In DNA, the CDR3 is TGTGCCAGCAGCTTGGCGGGGAATACCTACGAGCAGTACTTC. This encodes CASSLAGNTYEQYF. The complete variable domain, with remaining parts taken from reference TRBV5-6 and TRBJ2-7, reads DAGVTQSPTHLIKTRGQQVTLRCSPKSGHDTVSWYQQALGQGPQFIFQYYEEEERQRGNFPDRFSGHQFPNYSSELNVNALLLGDSALYLCASSLAGNTYEQYFGPGTRLTVT.

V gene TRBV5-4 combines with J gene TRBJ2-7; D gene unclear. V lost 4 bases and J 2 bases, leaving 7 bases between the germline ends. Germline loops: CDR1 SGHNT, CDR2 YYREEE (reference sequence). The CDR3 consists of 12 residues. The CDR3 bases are TGTGCCAGCAGCGCGGCCGCCTACGAGCAGTACTTC. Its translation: CASSAAAYEQYF.

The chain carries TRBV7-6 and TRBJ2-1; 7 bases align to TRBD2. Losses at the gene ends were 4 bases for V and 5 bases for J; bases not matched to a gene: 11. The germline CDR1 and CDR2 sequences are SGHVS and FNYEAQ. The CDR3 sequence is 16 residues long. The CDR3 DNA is TGTGCCAGCAGCTCCCCCTCTACGGGGGGAAACAATGAGCAGTTCTTC. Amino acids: CASSSPSTGGNNEQFF.

CDR3 amino acids: CASSLREQAKNIQYF. In DNA form, the CDR3 reads TGTGCCAGCAGCCTCAGGGAGCAAGCCAAAAACATTCAGTACTTC. J is TRBJ2-4 and V is TRBV13; D is perhaps TRBD1 or TRBD2 (5 bases each). Germline assignment: CDR1 PRHDT and CDR2 FYEKMQ (reference sequence). The CDR3 consists of 15 residues. The V end lost 5 bases, the J end lost 0 bases, and 11 bases lay between the germline ends.

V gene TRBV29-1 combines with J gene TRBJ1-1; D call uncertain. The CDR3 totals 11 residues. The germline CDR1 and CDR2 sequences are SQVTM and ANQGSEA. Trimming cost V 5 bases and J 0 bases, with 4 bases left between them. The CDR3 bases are TGCAGCGTTTCCGTGAACACTGAAGCTTTCTTT. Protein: CSVSVNTEAFF.

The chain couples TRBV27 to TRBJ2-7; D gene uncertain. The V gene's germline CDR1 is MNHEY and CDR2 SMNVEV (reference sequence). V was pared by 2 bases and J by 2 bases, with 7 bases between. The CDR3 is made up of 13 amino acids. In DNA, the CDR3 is TGTGCCAGCAGTTTAGGGGAAACCTACGAGCAGTACTTC. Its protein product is CASSLGETYEQYF.

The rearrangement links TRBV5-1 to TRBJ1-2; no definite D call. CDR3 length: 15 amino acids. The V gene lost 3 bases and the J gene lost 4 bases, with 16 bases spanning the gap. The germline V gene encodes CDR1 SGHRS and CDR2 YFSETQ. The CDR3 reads CASSSFDEVPYGYTF. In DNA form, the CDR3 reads TGCGCCAGCAGCTCATTCGATGAGGTACCCTATGGCTACACCTTC.

CDR3 protein: CASSQEETGASYEQYF. For the CDR3, the DNA is TGTGCCAGCAGCCAAGAAGAGACAGGGGCGTCCTACGAGCAGTACTTC. The chain uses TRBV4-2 and TRBJ2-7; 8 positions agree with TRBD1. V trimming: 0 bases; J trimming: 1 base; junction bases outside the gene matches: 5. This CDR3 has 16 amino acids. In germline, CDR1 is LGHNA, CDR2 YNFKEQ.

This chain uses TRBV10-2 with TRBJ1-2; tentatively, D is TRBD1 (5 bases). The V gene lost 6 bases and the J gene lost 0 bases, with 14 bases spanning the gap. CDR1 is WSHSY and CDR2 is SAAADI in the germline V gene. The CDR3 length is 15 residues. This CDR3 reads CASRGRDGSNYGYTF. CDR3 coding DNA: TGCGCCAGCAGGGGCCGGGACGGATCTAACTATGGCTACACCTTC.

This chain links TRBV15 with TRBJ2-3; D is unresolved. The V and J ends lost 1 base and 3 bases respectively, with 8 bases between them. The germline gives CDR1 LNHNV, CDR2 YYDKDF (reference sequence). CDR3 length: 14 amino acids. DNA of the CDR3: TGTGCCACCAGCAGAGTACGAGAAACAGATACGCAGTATTTT. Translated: CATSRVRETDTQYF.

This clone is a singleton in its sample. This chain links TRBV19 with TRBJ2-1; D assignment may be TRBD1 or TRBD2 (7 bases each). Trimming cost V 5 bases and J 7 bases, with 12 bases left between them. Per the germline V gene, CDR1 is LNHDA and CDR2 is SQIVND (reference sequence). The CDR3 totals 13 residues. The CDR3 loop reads CASSYRGGNEQFF. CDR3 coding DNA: TGTGCCAGTAGTTACAGGGGAGGGAATGAGCAGTTCTTC.

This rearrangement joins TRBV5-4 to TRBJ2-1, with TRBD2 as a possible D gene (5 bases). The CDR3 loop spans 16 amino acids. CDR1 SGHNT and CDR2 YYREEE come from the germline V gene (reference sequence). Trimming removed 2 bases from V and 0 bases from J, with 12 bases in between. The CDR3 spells CASSLLDWSSYNEQFF. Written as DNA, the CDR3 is TGTGCCAGCAGCTTACTGGACTGGAGCTCCTACAATGAGCAGTTCTTC. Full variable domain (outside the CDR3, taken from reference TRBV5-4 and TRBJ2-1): ETGVTQSPTHLIKTRGQQVTLRCSSQSGHNTVSWYQQALGQGPQFIFQYYREEENGRGNFPPRFSGLQFPNYSSELNVNALELDDSALYLCASSLLDWSSYNEQFFGPGTRLTVL.

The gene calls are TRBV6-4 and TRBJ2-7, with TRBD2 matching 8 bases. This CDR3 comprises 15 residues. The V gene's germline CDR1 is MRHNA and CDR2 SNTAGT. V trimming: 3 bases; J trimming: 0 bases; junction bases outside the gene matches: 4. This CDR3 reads CASSEERGSSYEQYF. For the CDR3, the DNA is TGTGCCAGCAGTGAAGAGCGGGGGAGCTCCTACGAGCAGTACTTC.

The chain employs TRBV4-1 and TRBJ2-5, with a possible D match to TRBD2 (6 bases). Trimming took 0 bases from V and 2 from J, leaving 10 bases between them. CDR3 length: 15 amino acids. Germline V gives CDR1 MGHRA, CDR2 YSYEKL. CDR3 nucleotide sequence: TGCGCCAGCAGCCAAGAGCGGGGATTTCAAGAGACCCAGTACTTC. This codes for CASSQERGFQETQYF.

The CDR3 loop reads CASSYLLPYEQYF. The CDR3 DNA reads as TGCGCCAGCAGCTACTTACTACCTTACGAGCAGTACTTC. The chain employs TRBV4-1 and TRBJ2-7; the D is unclear. Germline loops: CDR1 MGHRA, CDR2 YSYEKL. The CDR3 has 13 amino acids. The V and J ends lost 5 bases and 4 bases respectively, with 12 bases between them.

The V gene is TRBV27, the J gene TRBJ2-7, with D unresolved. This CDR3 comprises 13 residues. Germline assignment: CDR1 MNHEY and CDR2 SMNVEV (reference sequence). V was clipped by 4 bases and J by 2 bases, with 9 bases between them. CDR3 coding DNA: TGTGCCAGCAGTTCGCTTGGGACCTACGAGCAGTACTTC. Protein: CASSSLGTYEQYF.

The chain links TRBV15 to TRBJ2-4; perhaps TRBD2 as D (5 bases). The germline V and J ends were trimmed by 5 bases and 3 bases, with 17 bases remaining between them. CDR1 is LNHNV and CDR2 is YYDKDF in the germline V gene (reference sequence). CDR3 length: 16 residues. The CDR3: CATSRAVRGVKNIQYF. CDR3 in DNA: TGTGCCACCAGCCGTGCCGTTCGGGGAGTCAAAAACATTCAGTACTTC.

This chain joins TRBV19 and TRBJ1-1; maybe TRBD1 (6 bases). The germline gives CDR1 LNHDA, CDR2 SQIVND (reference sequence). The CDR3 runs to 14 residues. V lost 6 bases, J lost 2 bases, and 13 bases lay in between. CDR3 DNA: TGTGCCAGTAGCGCCGGGACACCCAACACTGAAGCTTTCTTT. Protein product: CASSAGTPNTEAFF.

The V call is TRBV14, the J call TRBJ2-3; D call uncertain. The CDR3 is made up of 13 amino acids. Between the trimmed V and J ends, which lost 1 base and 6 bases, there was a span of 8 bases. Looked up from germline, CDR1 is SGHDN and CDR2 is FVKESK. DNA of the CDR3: TGTGCCAGCAGCCAAGCGCAGTCCGATACGCAGTATTTT. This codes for CASSQAQSDTQYF. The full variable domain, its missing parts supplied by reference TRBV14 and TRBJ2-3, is EAGVTQFPSHSVIEKGQTVTLRCDPISGHDNLYWYRRVMGKEIKFLLHFVKESKQDESGMPNNRFLAERTGGTYSTLKVQPAELEDSGVYFCASSQAQSDTQYFGPGTRLTVL.

CDR3 in DNA: TGCGCCAGCAGCCAAGAGCTAGCTCCGGGATTTACCTACGAGCAGTACTTC. Its protein is CASSQELAPGFTYEQYF. The chain recombines TRBV4-1 with TRBJ2-7; D might be TRBD2 (5 bases). Germline CDR1 MGHRA, CDR2 YSYEKL. With 0 bases removed from V and 2 bases from J, the gap between germline ends came to 17 bases. The CDR3 is made up of 17 amino acids.

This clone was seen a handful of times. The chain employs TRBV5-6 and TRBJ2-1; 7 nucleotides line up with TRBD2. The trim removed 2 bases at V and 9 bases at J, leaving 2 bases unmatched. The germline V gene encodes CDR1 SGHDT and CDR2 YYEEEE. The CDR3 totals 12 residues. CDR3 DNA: TGTGCCAGCAGCTTTGGCGGGGGTGAGCAGTTCTTC. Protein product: CASSFGGGEQFF.

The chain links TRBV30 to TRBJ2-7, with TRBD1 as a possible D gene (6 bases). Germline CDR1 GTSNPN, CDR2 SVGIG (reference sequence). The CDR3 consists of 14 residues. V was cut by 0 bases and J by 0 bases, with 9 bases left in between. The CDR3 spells CAWSVGRGSYEQYF. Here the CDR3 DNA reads TGTGCCTGGAGTGTGGGCAGGGGCTCCTACGAGCAGTACTTC.

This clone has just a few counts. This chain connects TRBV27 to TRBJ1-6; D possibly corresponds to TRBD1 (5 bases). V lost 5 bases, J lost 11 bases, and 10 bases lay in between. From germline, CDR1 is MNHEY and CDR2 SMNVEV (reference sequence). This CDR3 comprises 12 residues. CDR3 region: CASSKVGAPLHF. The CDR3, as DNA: TGTGCCAGCAGTAAGGTGGGGGCACCCCTCCACTTT.

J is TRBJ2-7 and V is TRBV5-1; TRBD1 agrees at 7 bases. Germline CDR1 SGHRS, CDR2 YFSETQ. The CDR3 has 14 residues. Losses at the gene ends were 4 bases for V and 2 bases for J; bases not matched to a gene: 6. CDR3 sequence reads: CASSPPDRAYEQYF. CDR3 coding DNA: TGCGCCAGCAGCCCACCTGACAGGGCCTACGAGCAGTACTTC.

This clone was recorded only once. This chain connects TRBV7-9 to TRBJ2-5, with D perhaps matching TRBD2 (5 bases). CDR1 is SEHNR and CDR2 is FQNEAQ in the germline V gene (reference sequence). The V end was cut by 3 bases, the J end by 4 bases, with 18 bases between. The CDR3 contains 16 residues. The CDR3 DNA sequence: TGTGCCAGCAGCTTGGGTTCGGGGAGAGGGCGAGAGACCCAGTACTTC. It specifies CASSLGSGRGRETQYF.

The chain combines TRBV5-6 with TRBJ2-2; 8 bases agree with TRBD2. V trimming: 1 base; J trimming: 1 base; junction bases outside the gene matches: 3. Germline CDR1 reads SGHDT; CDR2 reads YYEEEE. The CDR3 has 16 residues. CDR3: CASSLPGGWNTGELFF. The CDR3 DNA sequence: TGTGCCAGCAGCTTGCCGGGGGGGTGGAACACCGGGGAGCTGTTTTTT.